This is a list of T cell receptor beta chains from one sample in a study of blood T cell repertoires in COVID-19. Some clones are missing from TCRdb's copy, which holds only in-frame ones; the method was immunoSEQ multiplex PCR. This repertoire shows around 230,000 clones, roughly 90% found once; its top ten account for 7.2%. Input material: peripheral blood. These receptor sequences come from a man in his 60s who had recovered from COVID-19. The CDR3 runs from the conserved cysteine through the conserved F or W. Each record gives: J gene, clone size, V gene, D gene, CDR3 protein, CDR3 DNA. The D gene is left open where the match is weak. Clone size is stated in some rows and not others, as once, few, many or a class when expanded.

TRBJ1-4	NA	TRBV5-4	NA	CASSLAPGHNEKLFF	TGTGCCAGCAGCTTGGCCCCAGGCCATAATGAAAAACTGTTTTTT
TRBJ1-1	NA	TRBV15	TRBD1	CATRRPGQGDFEAFF	TGTGCCACCAGGAGACCGGGACAGGGGGATTTTGAAGCTTTCTTT
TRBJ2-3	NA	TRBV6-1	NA	CASSEVGPQYF	TGTGCCAGCAGTGAAGTGGGGCCCCAGTATTTT
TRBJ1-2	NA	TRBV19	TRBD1	CASSTGTGSIGYTF	TGTGCCAGTAGTACCGGGACAGGGTCCATTGGCTACACCTTC
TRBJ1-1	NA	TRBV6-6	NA	CASSPPRGPSEAFF	TGTGCCAGCAGCCCCCCGCGGGGGCCCTCAGAAGCTTTCTTT
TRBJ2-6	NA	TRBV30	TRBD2	CAWSTLAGAPGANVLTF	TGTGCCTGGAGTACGCTAGCGGGGGCACCTGGGGCCAACGTCCTGACTTTC
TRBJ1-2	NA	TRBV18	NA	CASSPRDRIANYGYTF	TGTGCCAGCTCACCACGCGACAGGATAGCTAACTATGGCTACACCTTC
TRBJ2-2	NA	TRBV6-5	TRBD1	CASSQRDRDSGELFF	TGTGCCAGCAGTCAGCGGGACAGGGATTCCGGGGAGCTGTTTTTT
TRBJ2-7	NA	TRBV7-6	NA	CASSLGTKTYEQYF	TGTGCCAGCAGCTTAGGGACAAAGACCTACGAGCAGTACTTC
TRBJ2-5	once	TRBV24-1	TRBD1	CATSDSPPQGAGETQYF	TGTGCCACCAGTGATTCCCCCCCACAGGGGGCCGGGGAGACCCAGTACTTC
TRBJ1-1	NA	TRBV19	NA	CASHLPGSTEAFF	TGTGCCAGTCACTTACCCGGGAGCACTGAAGCTTTCTTT
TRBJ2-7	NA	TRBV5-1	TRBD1	CASSSETGQGRSEQYF	TGCGCCAGCAGCTCCGAAACGGGACAGGGAAGGAGTGAGCAGTACTTC
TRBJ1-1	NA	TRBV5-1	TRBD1	CASRQGAVDTEAFF	TGCGCCAGCAGACAGGGGGCGGTGGACACTGAAGCTTTCTTT
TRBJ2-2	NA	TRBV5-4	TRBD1	CASSKSGTGTGELFF	TGTGCCAGCAGCAAATCCGGGACAGGGACCGGGGAGCTGTTTTTT
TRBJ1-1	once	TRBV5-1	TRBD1	CASSLQGGRGTEAFF	TGCGCCAGCAGCTTACAGGGGGGAAGAGGGACTGAAGCTTTCTTT
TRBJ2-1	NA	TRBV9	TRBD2	CASSAGLAGSNEQFF	TGTGCCAGCAGCGCGGGACTAGCGGGGAGTAATGAGCAGTTCTTC
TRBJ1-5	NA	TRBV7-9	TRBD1	CASSKDRSNQPQHF	TGTGCCAGCAGCAAGGACAGGAGCAATCAGCCCCAGCATTTT
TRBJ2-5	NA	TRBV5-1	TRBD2	CASSLLAPSAGTGTQYF	TGCGCCAGCAGCCTCCTAGCTCCTTCAGCGGGGACCGGGACCCAGTACTTC
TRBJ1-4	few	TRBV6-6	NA	CASSYSSFEKLFF	TGTGCCAGCAGTTACTCTAGCTTTGAAAAACTGTTTTTT
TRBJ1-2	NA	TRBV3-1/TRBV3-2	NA	CASSQSRRVLYGYTF	TGTGCCAGCAGCCAAAGTCGCAGGGTGTTGTATGGCTACACCTTC
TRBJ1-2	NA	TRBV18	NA	CASSPIDSQYYGYTF	TGTGCCAGCTCACCAATCGACAGCCAATACTATGGCTACACCTTC
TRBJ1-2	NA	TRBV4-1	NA	CASSPGGQGGYGYTF	TGCGCCAGCAGCCCCGGGGGGCAGGGTGGATATGGCTACACCTTC
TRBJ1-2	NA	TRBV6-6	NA	CASSSGFPGYTF	TGTGCCAGCAGTTCCGGGTTCCCGGGCTACACCTTC
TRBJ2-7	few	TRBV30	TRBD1	CAWSSTGEGSVEQYF	TGTGCCTGGAGTTCGACAGGGGAAGGGTCCGTGGAGCAGTACTTC
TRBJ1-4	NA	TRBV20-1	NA	CSAALRGKLFF	TGCAGTGCGGCCCTTAGAGGAAAACTGTTTTTT
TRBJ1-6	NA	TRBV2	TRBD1	CASREDRGSPLHF	TGTGCCAGCAGAGAGGACAGGGGTTCACCCCTCCACTTT
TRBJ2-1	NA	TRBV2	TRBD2	CASRRTSGTYNEQFF	TGTGCCAGCAGAAGGACTAGCGGTACCTACAATGAGCAGTTCTTC
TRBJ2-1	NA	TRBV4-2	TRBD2	CASSPGSGGGYYNEQFF	TGTGCCAGCAGCCCGGGGAGTGGCGGGGGGTATTACAATGAGCAGTTCTTC
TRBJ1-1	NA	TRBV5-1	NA	CASSLAGGSEAFF	TGCGCCAGCAGCTTGGCGGGGGGGTCTGAAGCTTTCTTT
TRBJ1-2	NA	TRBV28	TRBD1	CASGATPGQGYGYTF	TGTGCCAGCGGAGCTACGCCGGGACAGGGATATGGCTACACCTTC
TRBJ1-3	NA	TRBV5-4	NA	CASSSGGVNTIYF	TGTGCCAGCAGCTCGGGGGGGGTAAACACCATATATTTT
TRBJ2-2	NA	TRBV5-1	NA	CASSLVPATGELFF	TGCGCCAGCAGCTTGGTGCCTGCGACCGGGGAGCTGTTTTTT
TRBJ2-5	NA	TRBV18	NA	CASSNRVQETQYF	TGTGCCAGCTCCAACAGGGTGCAAGAGACCCAGTACTTC
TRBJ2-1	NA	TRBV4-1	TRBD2	CASSQEFSSGGAYEQFF	TGCGCCAGCAGCCAAGAGTTCTCTAGCGGGGGGGCCTATGAGCAGTTCTTC
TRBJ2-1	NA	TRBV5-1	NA	CASSTGGALSYNEQFF	TGCGCCAGCAGCACTGGGGGGGCACTCTCCTACAATGAGCAGTTCTTC
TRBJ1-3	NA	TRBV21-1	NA	CASSKAEEAELSGNTIYF	TGTGCCAGCAGCAAAGCAGAGGAGGCAGAACTCTCTGGAAACACCATATATTTT
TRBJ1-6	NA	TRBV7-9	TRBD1	CASSSPTGLNSPLHF	TGTGCCAGCAGCTCACCGACAGGGCTGAATTCACCCCTCCACTTT
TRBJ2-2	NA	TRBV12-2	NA	CASRAENTGELFF	TGTGCAAGTCGCGCGGAGAACACCGGGGAGCTGTTTTTT
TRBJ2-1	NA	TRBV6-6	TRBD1	CASSQGQGFGEQFF	TGTGCCAGCAGTCAGGGACAGGGTTTCGGTGAGCAGTTCTTC
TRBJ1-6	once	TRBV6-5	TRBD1	CASSPGGRGSPLHF	TGTGCCAGCAGTCCAGGGGGCAGGGGTTCACCCCTCCACTTT
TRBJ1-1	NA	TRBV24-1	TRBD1	CATSDPLTGPAFF	TGTGCCACCAGTGACCCCCTGACAGGGCCGGCTTTCTTT
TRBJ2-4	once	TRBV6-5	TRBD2	CASAGVAKNIQYF	TGTGCCAGCGCGGGGGTAGCCAAAAACATTCAGTACTTC
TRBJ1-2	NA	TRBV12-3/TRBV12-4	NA	CASSDSYGYTF	TGTGCCAGCAGTGACAGCTATGGCTACACCTTC
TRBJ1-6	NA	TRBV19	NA	CAAASGVTNSPLHF	TGTGCCGCCGCTAGCGGGGTAACTAATTCACCCCTCCACTTT
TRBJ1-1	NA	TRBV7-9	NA	CASSPPGGETEAFF	TGTGCCAGCAGCCCCCCCGGGGGGGAGACTGAAGCTTTCTTT
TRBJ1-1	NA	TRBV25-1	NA	CASRRTGEAFF	TGTGCCAGCAGGAGGACGGGGGAGGCTTTCTTT
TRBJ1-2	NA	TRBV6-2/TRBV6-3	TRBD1	CASSYRQGNYGYTF	TGTGCCAGCAGTTACCGACAGGGCAACTATGGCTACACCTTC
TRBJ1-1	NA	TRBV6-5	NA	CASSYLGSGGAFF	TGTGCCAGCAGTTATCTAGGGTCGGGGGGAGCTTTCTTT
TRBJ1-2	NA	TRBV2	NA	CASKGQGTHYGYTF	TGTGCCAGTAAGGGGCAGGGAACCCACTATGGCTACACCTTC
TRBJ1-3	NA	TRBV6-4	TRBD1	CASSKRTGSSGNTIYF	TGTGCCAGCAGTAAACGGACAGGGTCCTCTGGAAACACCATATATTTT
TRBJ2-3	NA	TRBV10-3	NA	CAITGGSTDTQYF	TGTGCCATCACTGGCGGTAGCACAGATACGCAGTATTTT
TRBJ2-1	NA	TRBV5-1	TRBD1	CASSLAVGQGEREQFF	TGCGCCAGCAGCTTGGCAGTGGGACAGGGGGAACGTGAGCAGTTCTTC
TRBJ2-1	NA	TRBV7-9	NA	CASSSGGEYNEQFF	TGTGCCAGCAGCTCTGGCGGGGAGTACAATGAGCAGTTCTTC
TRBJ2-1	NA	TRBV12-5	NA	CASGLVLETRTAYNEQFF	TGTGCTAGTGGTTTGGTACTGGAGACCAGAACCGCATACAATGAGCAGTTCTTC
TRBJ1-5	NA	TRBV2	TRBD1	CASRDRGPQHF	TGTGCCAGCAGGGACAGGGGGCCCCAGCATTTT
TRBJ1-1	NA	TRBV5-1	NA	CASSFDWSLEAFF	TGCGCCAGCAGCTTTGACTGGAGCCTTGAAGCTTTCTTT
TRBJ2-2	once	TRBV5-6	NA	CASRAGQTGELFF	TGTGCCAGCAGAGCCGGACAGACCGGGGAGCTGTTTTTT
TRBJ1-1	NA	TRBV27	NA	CASSALIQGEAFF	TGTGCCAGCAGTGCGCTCATACAGGGTGAAGCTTTCTTT
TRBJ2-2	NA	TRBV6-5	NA	CASRPVAPDTGELFF	TGTGCCAGCAGACCAGTTGCACCCGACACCGGGGAGCTGTTTTTT